This T cell receptor (beta chain) was captured by sequencing in a study of cytomegalovirus exposure and HLA in healthy donors. Primers: 60 Vbeta forward and 13 Jbeta reverse. Here immunoSEQ multiplex PCR was the method, and the copy in TCRdb shows in-frame clones only, minus some. The table includes approximately 120,000 clones, roughly 81% detected once. Deletions cut 7 bases from V and 2 bases from J, with 13 bases between. From germline, CDR1 is MNHNY and CDR2 SVGAGI (reference sequence). The CDR3 is 14 amino acids. Material for sequencing was PBMCs. This sequence joins TRBV6-6 and TRBJ2-3; TRBD2 might be the D (6 bases). The clonotype originates from a woman younger than 45 in good health and CMV-seronegative. CDR3 coding DNA: TGTGCCAGCAACCGGGAGCTTTACACAGATACGCAGTATTTT. Translating it yields CASNRELYTDTQYF.